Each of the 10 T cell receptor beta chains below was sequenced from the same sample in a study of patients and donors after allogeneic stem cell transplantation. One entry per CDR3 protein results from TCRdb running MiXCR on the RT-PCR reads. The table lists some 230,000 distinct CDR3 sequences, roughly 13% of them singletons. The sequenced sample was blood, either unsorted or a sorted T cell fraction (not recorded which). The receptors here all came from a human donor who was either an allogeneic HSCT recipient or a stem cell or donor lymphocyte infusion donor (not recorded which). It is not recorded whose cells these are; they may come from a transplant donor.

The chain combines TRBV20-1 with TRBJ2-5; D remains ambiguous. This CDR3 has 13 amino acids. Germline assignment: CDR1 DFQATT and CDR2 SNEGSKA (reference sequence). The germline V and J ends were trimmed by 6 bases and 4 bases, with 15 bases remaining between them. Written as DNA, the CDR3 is TGCAGTGCGGAGACACCCGAAGGAGAGACCCAGTACTTC. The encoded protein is CSAETPEGETQYF.

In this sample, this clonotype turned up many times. CDR3 nucleotide sequence: TGTGCCAGCAGCCAAGAAGCTGGCGTCGGCACTGAAGCTTTCTTT. This encodes CASSQEAGVGTEAFF. The J gene is TRBJ1-1, the V gene TRBV4-2; D gene uncertain. The ends were cut back, 0 bases at V and 4 bases at J, with 12 bases in the middle. CDR3 length: 15 residues. Germline V gives CDR1 LGHNA, CDR2 YNFKEQ.

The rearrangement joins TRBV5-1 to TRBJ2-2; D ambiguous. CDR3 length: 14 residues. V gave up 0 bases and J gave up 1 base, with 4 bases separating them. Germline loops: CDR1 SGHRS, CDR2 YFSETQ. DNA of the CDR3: TGCGCCAGCAGCTTGGTGGAGAACACCGGGGAGCTGTTTTTT. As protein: CASSLVENTGELFF.

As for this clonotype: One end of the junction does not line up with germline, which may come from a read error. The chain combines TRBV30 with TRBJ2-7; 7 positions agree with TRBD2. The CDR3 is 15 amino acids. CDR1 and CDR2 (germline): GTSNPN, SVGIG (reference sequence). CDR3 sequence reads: CAWSDWGGSVSEHYF. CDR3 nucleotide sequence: TGTGCCTGGAGTGACTGGGGCGGGAGTGTCTCCGAGCACTACTTC.

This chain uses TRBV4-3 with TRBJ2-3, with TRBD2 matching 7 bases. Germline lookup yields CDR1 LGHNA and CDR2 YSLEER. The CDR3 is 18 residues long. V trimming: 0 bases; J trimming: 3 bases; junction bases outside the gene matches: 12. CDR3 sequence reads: CASSQDRGSGWGTDTQYF. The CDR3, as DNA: TGCGCCAGCAGCCAAGATCGGGGTAGCGGGTGGGGTACAGATACGCAGTATTTT.

CDR3 protein: CASSRLNHEQYF. The CDR3 nucleotides are TGTGCCAGCAGCCGACTAAACCACGAGCAGTACTTC. The V and J genes are TRBV3-1 and TRBJ2-7; a weak D match, TRBD2 (5 bases). The CDR3 is made up of 12 amino acids. Trimming shortened V by 4 bases and J by 5 bases, and 9 bases separated the two germline ends. The germline CDR1 and CDR2 sequences are LGHDT and YNNKEL (reference sequence).

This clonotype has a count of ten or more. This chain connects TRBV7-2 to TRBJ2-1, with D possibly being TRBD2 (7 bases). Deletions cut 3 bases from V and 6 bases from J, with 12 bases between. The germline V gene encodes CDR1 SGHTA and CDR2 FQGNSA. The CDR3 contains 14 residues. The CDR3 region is CASSLFGGANEQFF. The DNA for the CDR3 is TGTGCCAGCAGCTTGTTTGGGGGGGCCAATGAGCAGTTCTTC. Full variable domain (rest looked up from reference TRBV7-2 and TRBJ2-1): GAGVSQSPSNKVTEKGKDVELRCDPISGHTALYWYRQSLGQGLEFLIYFQGNSAPDKSGLPSDRFSAERTGGSVSTLTIQRTQQEDSAVYLCASSLFGGANEQFFGPGTRLTVL.

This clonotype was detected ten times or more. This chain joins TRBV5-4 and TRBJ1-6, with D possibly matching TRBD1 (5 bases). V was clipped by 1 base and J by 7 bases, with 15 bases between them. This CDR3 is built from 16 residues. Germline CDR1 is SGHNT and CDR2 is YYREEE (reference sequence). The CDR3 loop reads CASSLWGPGGNSPLHF. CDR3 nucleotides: TGTGCCAGCAGCTTGTGGGGACCCGGAGGGAATTCACCCCTCCACTTT.

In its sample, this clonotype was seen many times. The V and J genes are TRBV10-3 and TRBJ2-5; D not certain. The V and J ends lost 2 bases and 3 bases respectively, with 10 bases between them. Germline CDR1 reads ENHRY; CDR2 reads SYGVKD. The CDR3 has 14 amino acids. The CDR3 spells CAISEGRNEETQYF. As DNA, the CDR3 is TGTGCCATCAGTGAGGGCAGAAACGAAGAGACCCAGTACTTC.

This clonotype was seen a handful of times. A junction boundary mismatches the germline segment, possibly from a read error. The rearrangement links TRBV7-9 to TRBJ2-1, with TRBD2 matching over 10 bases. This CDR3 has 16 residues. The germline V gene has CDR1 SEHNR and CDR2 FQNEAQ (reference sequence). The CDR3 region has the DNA TGTGTCAGCAGCTCCAGGACTAGCGGTATTTACAATGAGCAGTTCTTC. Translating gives CVSSSRTSGIYNEQFF.